The clone carrying this T cell receptor beta chain was seen repeatedly, ten times or more. Its antigen remains unknown. A much larger clone lies one base from this, so it may be a read error. This entry is derived from a study of metastatic and nonmetastatic thyroid tumors. Via MiXCR, TCRdb re-called the PCR reads. Of several thousand clones listed, 19% were seen once; the top ten hold over 7.5%. Germline V gives CDR1 MGHRA, CDR2 YSYEKL. With 1 base removed from V and 5 bases from J, the gap between germline ends came to 11 bases. This CDR3 has 14 amino acids. Study outcomes and limitations: Reportedly, malignant thyroid tumors had significantly higher TCR beta diversity than benign nodules, in blood and tumor.

Thyroid surgery took place with no prior treatment in any patient. The gene calls are TRBV4-1 and TRBJ1-1; D remains ambiguous. The material sequenced was adjacent normal tissue. The clonotype originates from a female donor with papillary thyroid cancer or a benign thyroid nodule (not recorded which). Some clones in this sample may be carry-over from other donors' samples. For the CDR3, the DNA is TGCGCCAGCAGCCAAGCCCCGGGAGGAACTGAAGCTTTCTTT. Translated, it gives CASSQAPGGTEAFF.